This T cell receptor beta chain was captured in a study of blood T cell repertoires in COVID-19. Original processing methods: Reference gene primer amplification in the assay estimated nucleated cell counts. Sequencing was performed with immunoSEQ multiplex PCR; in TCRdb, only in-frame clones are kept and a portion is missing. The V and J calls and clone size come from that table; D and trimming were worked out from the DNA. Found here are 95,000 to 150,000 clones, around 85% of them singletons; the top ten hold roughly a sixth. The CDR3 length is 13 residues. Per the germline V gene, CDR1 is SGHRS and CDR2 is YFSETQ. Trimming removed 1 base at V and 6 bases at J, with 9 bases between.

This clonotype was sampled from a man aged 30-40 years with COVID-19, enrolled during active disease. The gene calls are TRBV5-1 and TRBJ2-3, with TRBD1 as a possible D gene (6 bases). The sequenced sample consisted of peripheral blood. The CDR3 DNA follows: TGCGCCAGCAGCTTGTCCCAGGGGGATACGCAGTATTTT. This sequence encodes CASSLSQGDTQYF.